The rows below give T cell receptor beta chains drawn from one sample of a study of patients and donors after allogeneic stem cell transplantation. TCRdb fed the RT-PCR reads into MiXCR, producing one record per CDR3 protein. The table shows under 200,000 distinct CDR3 sequences, with about 30% occurring only once. Sequenced input: blood, either unsorted or a sorted T cell fraction (not recorded which). The source of these receptors is a human donor who was either an allogeneic HSCT recipient or a stem cell or donor lymphocyte infusion donor (not recorded which). It is not recorded whose cells these are; they may come from a transplant donor. The CDR3 runs from the conserved cysteine through the conserved F or W. Fields, in order: V gene, D gene, clone size, J gene, CDR3 length, CDR3 protein, CDR3 DNA. A D gene is named only where the DNA matches it firmly. Size is omitted from some rows. Given values are once, few, many or a class for expanded clones.

TRBV5-1,.,.,TRBJ1-2,13,CASSLGGADGYTF,TGCGCCAGCAGCTTGGGAGGGGCGGATGGCTACACCTTC
TRBV6-5,.,few,TRBJ1-6,14,CASRSGLNNSPLHF,TGTGCCAGCAGGTCGGGGCTCAATAATTCACCCCTCCACTTT
TRBV9,TRBD2,.,TRBJ2-1,15,CASSAGLSSYNEQFF,TGTGCCAGCAGCGCGGGACTATCCTCCTACAATGAGCAGTTCTTC
TRBV5-1,.,many,TRBJ1-2,13,CASSLDGAYGYTF,TGCGCCAGCAGCTTGGACGGGGCCTATGGCTACACCTTC
TRBV5-6,TRBD1,.,TRBJ2-5,15,CASSLGQGIQETQYF,TGTGCCAGCAGCTTAGGACAGGGAATACAAGAGACCCAGTACTTC
TRBV3-1,TRBD2,.,TRBJ2-1,15,CASSRGTSGSNEQFF,TGTGCCAGCAGCCGAGGGACTAGCGGGAGCAATGAGCAGTTCTTC
TRBV9,.,.,TRBJ2-1,15,CASNHDSPAYNEQFF,TGTGCCAGCAACCATGACTCGCCAGCTTACAATGAGCAGTTCTTC
TRBV6-5,.,many,TRBJ1-2,12,CASSLQGYGYTF,TGTGCCAGCAGTTTGCAGGGGTATGGCTACACCTTC
TRBV7-9,TRBD2,.,TRBJ2-3,14,CASSSPEDGRPRYF,TGTGCCAGCAGCTCTCCAGAAGACGGGAGGCCCCGGTATTTT
TRBV10-3,TRBD1,.,TRBJ2-7,16,CAISELRDRGWPEQYF,TGTGCCATCAGTGAACTTCGGGACAGGGGATGGCCCGAGCAGTACTTC
TRBV6-2/TRBV6-3,TRBD1,.,TRBJ2-1,12,CASNRNRGEQFF,TGTGCCAGCAATAGAAACAGGGGGGAGCAGTTCTTC
TRBV20-1,.,medium-sized,TRBJ1-1,12,CSVVQGLTEAFF,TGCAGTGTTGTCCAGGGGCTGACTGAAGCTTTCTTT
TRBV7-2,.,.,TRBJ2-1,18,CASSLSPLGGIYRNEQFF,TGTGCCAGCAGCTTATCCCCCTTGGGCGGGATTTACCGCAATGAGCAGTTCTTC
TRBV7-9,TRBD2,.,TRBJ2-1,15,CASSFSGRAGNEQFF,TGTGCCAGCAGCTTCTCCGGGAGGGCCGGGAATGAGCAGTTCTTC
TRBV10-2,TRBD2,.,TRBJ2-7,12,CASSGTKNEQYF,TGCGCCAGCAGCGGGACTAAGAACGAGCAGTACTTC
TRBV30,.,many,TRBJ1-4,12,CAWSADEEKLFF,TGTGCCTGGAGTGCGGACGAGGAAAAACTGTTTTTT
TRBV27,TRBD1,.,TRBJ1-3,14,CASRSGGSGNTIYF,TGTGCCAGCAGGTCAGGGGGATCTGGAAACACCATATATTTT
TRBV5-1,.,few,TRBJ1-1,14,CASSPSLGPTEAFF,TGCGCCAGCAGCCCGTCTCTCGGGCCGACTGAAGCTTTCTTT
TRBV6-6,.,few,TRBJ2-5,15,CASINAGAAEETQYF,TGTGCCAGCATCAACGCGGGGGCAGCCGAAGAGACCCAGTACTTC
TRBV21-1,.,many,TRBJ2-1,16,CASSKAKDRGHNEQFF,TGTGCCAGCAGCAAAGCAAAGGACAGGGGTCACAATGAGCAGTTCTTC
TRBV12-3/TRBV12-4,.,few,TRBJ2-7,17,CASSSVPRDLLHYEQYF,TGTGCCAGCAGTTCTGTGCCCCGGGACTTACTCCACTACGAGCAGTACTTC
TRBV6-2/TRBV6-3,TRBD2,few,TRBJ2-5,16,CASSRGLAGLRETQYF,TGTGCCAGCAGCCGAGGGCTAGCGGGATTGAGGGAGACCCAGTACTTC
TRBV27,.,.,TRBJ2-7,14,CASSLSMVAHEQYF,TGTGCCAGCAGTTTATCTATGGTTGCCCACGAGCAGTACTTC